These 19 T cell receptor beta chains came from one sample sequenced in a study of T cells in Graves' hyperthyroidism and ophthalmopathy. RNA transcripts were the template for amplifying TCR beta CDR3 regions. The HTBI set primed first-round TCR CDR3 RT-PCR. TCRdb reanalysed the multiplex PCR reads using MiXCR and keeps one entry per CDR3 protein. This repertoire shows around 350,000 distinct CDR3 sequences, approximately 15% found once; its top ten account for about 18%. The material sequenced was blood. These receptors came from a woman aged 25 to 39 with Graves' ophthalmopathy.

This clonotype was observed at least ten times. V and J are TRBV28 and TRBJ1-5; D remains ambiguous. The CDR3 length is 12 residues. With 2 bases removed from V and 5 bases from J, the gap between germline ends came to 4 bases. Germline V CDR1 and CDR2: MDHEN, SYDVKM. The CDR3 DNA is TGTGCCAGCAGTTTAATCGATCAGCCCCAGCATTTT. It codes for CASSLIDQPQHF. Complete variable domain (other parts from reference TRBV28 and TRBJ1-5): DVKVTQSSRYLVKRTGEKVFLECVQDMDHENMFWYRQDPGLGLRLIYFSYDVKMKEKGDIPEGYSVSREKKERFSLILESASTNQTSMYLCASSLIDQPQHFGDGTRLSIL.

This clonotype was found many times. The chain carries TRBV19 and TRBJ1-2; a weak D match, TRBD1 (5 bases). The CDR3 is 14 residues long. Germline CDR1 LNHDA, CDR2 SQIVND (reference sequence). Trimming took 5 bases from V and 1 from J, leaving 11 bases between them. The CDR3 DNA reads as TGTGCCAGTAGTGCAGGGATATTTAACTATGGCTACACCTTC. Residues: CASSAGIFNYGYTF.

This clonotype has more than one count but fewer than ten. The J gene is TRBJ2-1, the V gene TRBV5-8; D unresolved. CDR1 SGHTS and CDR2 YDEGEE come from the germline V gene. The ends were cut back, 0 bases at V and 6 bases at J, with 16 bases in the middle. There are 16 residues in the CDR3. The CDR3 here is CASSLGALVIVNEQFF. The CDR3 DNA is TGTGCCAGCAGCTTGGGCGCATTGGTCATCGTCAATGAGCAGTTCTTC. Full variable domain (outside the CDR3, taken from reference TRBV5-8 and TRBJ2-1): EAGVTQSPTHLIKTRGQQATLRCSPISGHTSVYWYQQALGLGLQFLLWYDEGEERNRGNFPPRFSGRQFPNYSSELNVNALELEDSALYLCASSLGALVIVNEQFFGPGTRLTVL.

At least ten counts were recorded for this clonotype. V and J are TRBV5-1 and TRBJ1-2, with 7 bases aligning to TRBD1. The CDR3 totals 17 residues. V was pared by 3 bases and J by 4 bases, with 15 bases of the junction left unmatched. The germline V gene encodes CDR1 SGHRS and CDR2 YFSETQ. The CDR3 region is CASSSWVHRGESYGYTF. The CDR3 DNA reads TGCGCCAGCAGCTCGTGGGTCCACAGGGGAGAGAGCTATGGCTACACCTTC.

This clonotype came up many times. The rearrangement joins TRBV7-9 to TRBJ2-7; possible D gene TRBD2, 6 bases. The germline V gene has CDR1 SEHNR and CDR2 FQNEAQ (reference sequence). The CDR3 is 13 residues long. The V gene lost 5 bases and the J gene lost 7 bases, with 15 bases spanning the gap. The CDR3 sequence is CASSPVGGREQYF. Here the CDR3 DNA reads TGTGCCAGCAGCCCGGTCGGGGGTCGGGAGCAGTACTTC.

The chain uses TRBV19 and TRBJ2-1; TRBD1 or TRBD2 may be the D gene (6 bases each). The V gene lost 2 bases and the J gene lost 4 bases, with 15 bases spanning the gap. The germline CDR1 and CDR2 sequences are LNHDA and SQIVND (reference sequence). CDR3 size: 16 residues. CDR3 loop: CASSIKKGGGYNEQFF. As DNA, the CDR3 is TGTGCCAGTAGTATAAAGAAGGGGGGTGGTTACAATGAGCAGTTCTTC.

This clonotype was observed many times. The genes are TRBV27 and TRBJ2-3; 11 nucleotides agree with TRBD2. Germline values: CDR1 MNHEY, CDR2 SMNVEV (reference sequence). Trimming at V came to 8 bases and at J to 1 base, leaving 8 bases not matched to a gene. The CDR3 has 16 residues. The CDR3 reads CASRKLAGEGTDTQYF. The CDR3, as DNA: TGTGCCAGCCGCAAACTAGCGGGGGAGGGCACAGATACGCAGTATTTT.

This clonotype was counted at least ten times. The CDR3 DNA reads as TGTGCCAGCAGTTCCCAAGCGGGGTACCACACCGGGGAGCTGTTTTTT. This gives the protein CASSSQAGYHTGELFF. The V and J genes are TRBV28 and TRBJ2-2, with TRBD2 matching 7 bases. Losses at the gene ends were 4 bases for V and 3 bases for J; bases not matched to a gene: 8. Germline assignment: CDR1 MDHEN and CDR2 SYDVKM. The CDR3 consists of 16 residues.

This clonotype was detected ten times or more. The V and J genes are TRBV27 and TRBJ2-7, with D maybe TRBD2 (5 bases). The CDR3 contains 16 residues. Germline-derived CDR1 and CDR2 are MNHEY and SMNVEV (reference sequence). Deletions cut 7 bases from V and 6 bases from J, with 25 bases between. CDR3 bases: TGTGCCAGCAACCCCCTCGGTCGAGGTATACTAGGCGAGCAGTACTTC. Translating it yields CASNPLGRGILGEQYF.

This clonotype appeared many times. V and J are TRBV27 and TRBJ2-5; 8 positions match TRBD2. The CDR3 length is 16 residues. Trimming cost V 4 bases and J 0 bases; bases outside gene matches: 7. Germline V CDR1 and CDR2: MNHEY, SMNVEV (reference sequence). The CDR3 region is CASSSGSGDNQETQYF. In DNA form, the CDR3 reads TGTGCCAGCAGTTCGGGTAGCGGGGACAACCAAGAGACCCAGTACTTC.

This clonotype was recorded many times. V is TRBV12-3 or TRBV12-4 and J is TRBJ1-5; no firm D call. The CDR3 extends over 17 amino acids. V was clipped by 7 bases and J by 1 base, with 20 bases between them. This CDR3 is CASTYALAGRSNQPQHF. The CDR3 DNA reads TGTGCCAGCACCTATGCCCTGGCGGGGAGAAGCAATCAGCCCCAGCATTTT.

This clonotype has only a few counts. J is TRBJ1-1 and V is TRBV10-3; unclear D gene. There are 14 residues in the CDR3. Germline V gives CDR1 ENHRY, CDR2 SYGVKD. V lost 2 bases and J 1 base, leaving 8 bases between the germline ends. As DNA, the CDR3 is TGTGCCATCAGTGAGAGGGCGACGAACACTGAAGCTTTCTTT. This sequence encodes CAISERATNTEAFF.

The sample holds many counts of this clonotype. This chain uses TRBV15 with TRBJ1-2; 7 bases are shared with TRBD1. J lost 7 bases, V lost 0 bases, and 14 bases had no gene match. Germline CDR1 reads LNHNV; CDR2 reads YYDKDF (reference sequence). The length of the CDR3 is 17 residues. The CDR3 nucleotides are TGTGCCACCAGCAGAGATAAGAGGGGGCCGATGGTACTTGGCTACACCTTC. Protein: CATSRDKRGPMVLGYTF.

This clonotype has at least ten counts. The chain recombines TRBV2 with TRBJ1-5, with D tentatively TRBD1 (6 bases). CDR1 and CDR2 (germline): SNHLY, FYNNEI. This CDR3 spans 17 amino acids. Trimming cost V 2 bases and J 1 base, with 15 bases left between them. CDR3 DNA sequence: TGTGCCAGCAGTGAAAGGCAGGGGTTTGACAGCAATCAGCCCCAGCATTTT. This gives the protein CASSERQGFDSNQPQHF.

This clonotype was counted between two and nine times. The chain has TRBV19 and TRBJ2-5; 7 bases line up with TRBD1. Per the germline V gene, CDR1 is LNHDA and CDR2 is SQIVND (reference sequence). Trimming cost V 4 bases and J 4 bases; bases outside gene matches: 6. The CDR3 covers 14 residues. The CDR3 coding sequence is TGTGCCAGTAGTACAGGGGGAAGAGGAGAGACCCAGTACTTC. Protein product: CASSTGGRGETQYF.

This clonotype was counted many times. The J gene is TRBJ2-2, the V gene TRBV6-1; TRBD1 is a possible D gene (6 bases). Germline assignment: CDR1 MNHNS and CDR2 SASEGT. V lost 6 bases to trimming and J lost 5 bases, with 16 bases between them. The length of the CDR3 is 15 residues. The DNA of the CDR3 is TGTGCCAGCAGGCAGGTTCAGGGGCGGACCGGGGAGCTGTTTTTT. Its protein product is CASRQVQGRTGELFF.

This clonotype came up many times. The V gene is TRBV20-1, the J gene TRBJ2-5; no firm D call. CDR1 and CDR2 (germline): DFQATT, SNEGSKA (reference sequence). The CDR3 totals 13 residues. With 1 base removed from V and 4 bases from J, the gap between germline ends came to 10 bases. The chain's CDR3 is CSARGPNSETQYF. CDR3 nucleotide sequence: TGCAGTGCTAGAGGACCGAACTCAGAGACCCAGTACTTC.

This clonotype was observed many times. The CDR3 reads CASRTGVQDTQYF. The CDR3 DNA reads as TGTGCCAGCAGAACGGGAGTTCAAGATACGCAGTATTTT. This chain joins TRBV6-2 or TRBV6-3 and TRBJ2-3; TRBD2 might be the D (6 bases). Trimming took off 6 bases at V and 5 bases at J, with 12 bases between the two ends. The CDR3 is made up of 13 amino acids. From germline, CDR1 is MNHEY and CDR2 SVGEGT.

This clonotype was counted many times. The chain has TRBV20-1 and TRBJ2-1; tentative D call: TRBD1 (6 bases). V was shortened by 3 bases and J by 5 bases, with 14 bases between the two germline ends. The germline CDR1 and CDR2 sequences are DFQATT and SNEGSKA (reference sequence). The CDR3 consists of 14 residues. For the CDR3, the DNA is TGCAGTGCTAGGGGAAGGGGGTACAACAATGAGCAGTTCTTC. Protein sequence: CSARGRGYNNEQFF.